These 15 T cell receptor beta chains were sequenced from one sample in a study of type 1 regulatory T cells. These TCRs are of unknown antigen specificity. One entry per CDR3 protein results from TCRdb running MiXCR on the reads. The table includes roughly 65,000 distinct CDR3 sequences, around 49% detected once. Sequences were obtained from cultured non-Tr1 T cells, either the whole culture or a sorted T cell fraction (not recorded which). These receptors came from a human donor in good health.

The chain recombines TRBV7-9 with TRBJ1-2; D remains ambiguous. Germline CDR1 reads SEHNR; CDR2 reads FQNEAQ (reference sequence). The CDR3 consists of 14 residues. Trimming took 3 bases from V and 2 from J, leaving 10 bases between them. The DNA for the CDR3 is TGTGCCAGCAGCTTTTTCCGGGGAAACTATGGCTACACCTTC. Translation: CASSFFRGNYGYTF.

V usage is TRBV7-2 and J usage is TRBJ1-5; TRBD1 might be the D (6 bases). Germline V lookup: CDR1 SGHTA, CDR2 FQGNSA. Trimming shortened V by 5 bases and J by 4 bases, and 9 bases separated the two germline ends. The CDR3 has 13 residues. The CDR3: CASSPRGNQPQHF. The CDR3 DNA is TGTGCCAGCAGCCCCAGGGGAAATCAGCCCCAGCATTTT.

With regard to this clonotype: Compared with germline, one end of the junction differs, possibly owing to a read error. The chain uses TRBV4-3 and TRBJ2-2; 8 bases are a match to TRBD1. The CDR3 extends over 16 amino acids. CDR1 is LGHNA, CDR2 YSLEER, per germline. CDR3 residues: CASSQDAGGWTGEPFF. DNA for the CDR3: TGCGCCAGCAGCCAAGATGCAGGGGGCTGGACCGGGGAGCCGTTTTTT.

The V gene is TRBV2, the J gene TRBJ2-1; D possibly corresponds to TRBD2 (6 bases). The CDR3 runs to 14 residues. The V end was cut by 7 bases, the J end by 6 bases, with 16 bases between. Germline CDR1 reads SNHLY; CDR2 reads FYNNEI. The CDR3 coding sequence is TGTGCCAGCACTCCACTGTCTAGCGCCAATGAGCAGTTCTTC. This translates into CASTPLSSANEQFF.

The chain joins TRBV19 to TRBJ2-1, with no clear D. V was pared by 5 bases and J by 5 bases, with 22 bases between. This CDR3 region has 17 residues. The germline CDR1 and CDR2 sequences are LNHDA and SQIVND (reference sequence). CDR3 in amino acids: CASSGRQSLHQNNEQFF. The CDR3, as DNA: TGTGCCAGTAGTGGACGGCAGAGTCTTCACCAAAACAATGAGCAGTTCTTC.

The V and J genes are TRBV4-1 and TRBJ2-7, with a weak D call TRBD1 (5 bases). CDR1 and CDR2 from the germline V gene are MGHRA and YSYEKL. Trimming removed 0 bases at V and 2 bases at J, with 8 bases between. CDR3 length: 14 residues. Written as DNA, the CDR3 is TGCGCCAGCAGCCAAGATCAGGGAACCTACGAGCAGTACTTC. Its translation is CASSQDQGTYEQYF.

The J gene is TRBJ2-4, the V gene TRBV12-3 or TRBV12-4, with 9 bases aligning to TRBD1. The trim removed 1 base at V and 2 bases at J, leaving 3 bases unmatched. This CDR3 is built from 16 residues. The CDR3 DNA is TGTGCCAGCAGTTTAGGGGGACAGGGCTCCAAAAACATTCAGTACTTC. This codes for CASSLGGQGSKNIQYF.

A few counts support this clonotype. The V and J genes are TRBV6-2 or TRBV6-3 and TRBJ2-1; 15 positions match TRBD2. This CDR3 is built from 16 residues. V shed 7 bases and J 9 bases; nucleotides not matched to a gene: 10. Germline CDR1 is MNHEY and CDR2 is SVGEGT. The CDR3 DNA follows: TGTGCCAGCAAACTCGGACTAGCGGGGGGGAGGGGTGAGCAGTTCTTC. Translation: CASKLGLAGGRGEQFF.

For this clonotype: At one end the junction does not follow the germline gene, possibly because of a read error. The gene calls are TRBV2 and TRBJ1-6; D is undetermined. The CDR3 has 15 amino acids. CDR1 is SNHLY and CDR2 is FYNNEI in the germline V gene. This CDR3 reads CASSPDGVSNSPLHF. DNA of the CDR3: TGCGCCAGCTCCCCGGACGGGGTCAGCAATTCACCCCTCCACTTT.

The chain combines TRBV5-4 with TRBJ2-3; TRBD2 is a possible D gene (6 bases). Germline V lookup: CDR1 SGHNT, CDR2 YYREEE (reference sequence). The V gene lost 0 bases and the J gene lost 0 bases, with 11 bases spanning the gap. The CDR3 sequence is 16 residues long. The CDR3 DNA is TGTGCCAGCAGCTTGGAAGCTAGCGTTAGCACAGATACGCAGTATTTT. It encodes CASSLEASVSTDTQYF.

This clonotype was picked up many times. The genes are TRBV3-1 and TRBJ1-2; tentative D call: TRBD1 (5 bases). The V end was cut by 6 bases, the J end by 8 bases, with 19 bases between. Germline values: CDR1 LGHDT, CDR2 YNNKEL (reference sequence). The CDR3 is 14 amino acids. The DNA for the CDR3 is TGTGCCAGCAGTCCCCGGGACCGAGTGGGAGGCTACACCTTC. Translating it yields CASSPRDRVGGYTF.

The V call is TRBV18, the J call TRBJ2-3, with D possibly being TRBD2 (5 bases). The germline V gene encodes CDR1 KGHSH and CDR2 LQKENI. Deletions cut 2 bases from V and 1 base from J, with 7 bases between. The CDR3 totals 14 residues. The CDR3 nucleotides read TGTGCCAGCTCACCAAGGCGGGGCACAGATACGCAGTATTTT. Translation gives CASSPRRGTDTQYF. The whole variable domain, remainder taken from reference TRBV18 and TRBJ2-3, is NAGVMQNPRHLVRRRGQEARLRCSPMKGHSHVYWYRQLPEEGLKFMVYLQKENIIDESGMPKERFSAEFPKEGPSILRIQQVVRGDSAAYFCASSPRRGTDTQYFGPGTRLTVL.

V gene TRBV7-9 combines with J gene TRBJ1-5; 8 bases are shared with TRBD1. CDR1 is SEHNR and CDR2 is FQNEAQ in the germline V gene (reference sequence). Trimming cost V 5 bases and J 1 base; bases outside gene matches: 10. The CDR3 spans 17 residues. The CDR3 reads CASSPGQGGTSNQPQHF. CDR3 bases: TGTGCCAGCAGCCCCGGACAGGGTGGGACGAGCAATCAGCCCCAGCATTTT.

This chain connects TRBV7-8 to TRBJ1-1; D may be TRBD1 (5 bases). The germline V gene encodes CDR1 SGHVS and CDR2 FQNEAQ. V was clipped by 10 bases and J by 11 bases, with 20 bases between them. The CDR3 covers 12 residues. This CDR3 reads CATRGEGLMAFF. CDR3 sequence (DNA): TGTGCCACCCGGGGGGAAGGACTAATGGCTTTCTTT.

The chain couples TRBV7-9 to TRBJ1-4; tentatively, D is TRBD1 (6 bases). The germline gives CDR1 SEHNR, CDR2 FQNEAQ (reference sequence). The CDR3 totals 14 residues. V gave up 3 bases and J gave up 8 bases, with 13 bases separating them. CDR3 in DNA: TGTGCCAGCAGCTTTAGAGAGGGGGTCGAAAAACTGTTTTTT. Amino acids: CASSFREGVEKLFF.